This entry is about one T cell receptor beta chain. The participants were between 18 and 89 years old and came from under 25 US areas. Before being deemed recovered, Cohort 3 donors had two negative PCRs, clearance, or symptom resolution. The entry originates in a study of blood T cell repertoires in COVID-19. In the study overall: Nucleic acid was either cDNA or gDNA, and it came from T cells, B-cell-depleted T cells, or PBMCs.

The repertoire was sequenced with immunoSEQ multiplex PCR; TCRdb's copy has only in-frame clones and lacks some. Found here are about 130,000 clones, 75% to 90% of them singletons; the top ten hold approximately 20%. The sequence came from a man aged 25-40 years who had recovered from COVID-19. The specimen was PBMCs or T cells enriched from blood (not recorded which).

CDR3 amino acids: CASSQGLAETYEQYF. The CDR3 coding sequence is TGTGCCAGCAGCCAAGGACTAGCGGAGACCTACGAGCAGTACTTC. The chain recombines TRBV3-1 (or the pseudogene TRBV3-2) with TRBJ2-7; 9 nucleotides align to TRBD2. Trimming cost V 1 base and J 2 bases; bases outside gene matches: 3. The germline V gene has CDR1 LGHDT and CDR2 YNNKEL (reference sequence). This CDR3 is 15 amino acids long.